The present entry profiles one T cell receptor beta chain with its context. Its cognate antigen is unknown. The data belong to a study of cytomegalovirus exposure and HLA in healthy donors. Study results and caveats: Sequencing likely generated an artifact that appeared as a cluster of highly shared sequence variants. Follow-up analysis later connected one missense variant in DCLRE1C with trimming of TCR beta V- and J-genes. It has been reported that TCR beta sequences accurately predicted the HLA-A and HLA-B alleles of most subjects. The classifier, whose performance was assessed in both the original and validation cohorts, reportedly diagnosed cytomegalovirus status with high specificity and sensitivity.

The PCR used 60 Vbeta and 13 Jbeta primers. Libraries were prepared by immunoSEQ multiplex PCR; TCRdb keeps only in-frame clonotypes and omits some of them. The data contain over 100,000 clones, 81% of them singletons. V lost 4 bases and J lost 1; bases outside the gene matches: 8. The germline CDR1 and CDR2 sequences are MGHRA and YSYEKL. The CDR3 loop spans 16 amino acids. The chain has TRBV4-1 and TRBJ2-3; TRBD2 matches 7 bases. The sequence derives from a woman aged 25 to 39 in good health and CMV-seronegative. The sample taken for sequencing was PBMCs. CDR3 residues: CASSRGLVVGTDTQYF. The CDR3 bases are TGCGCCAGCAGCCGAGGACTAGTGGTGGGCACAGATACGCAGTATTTT.